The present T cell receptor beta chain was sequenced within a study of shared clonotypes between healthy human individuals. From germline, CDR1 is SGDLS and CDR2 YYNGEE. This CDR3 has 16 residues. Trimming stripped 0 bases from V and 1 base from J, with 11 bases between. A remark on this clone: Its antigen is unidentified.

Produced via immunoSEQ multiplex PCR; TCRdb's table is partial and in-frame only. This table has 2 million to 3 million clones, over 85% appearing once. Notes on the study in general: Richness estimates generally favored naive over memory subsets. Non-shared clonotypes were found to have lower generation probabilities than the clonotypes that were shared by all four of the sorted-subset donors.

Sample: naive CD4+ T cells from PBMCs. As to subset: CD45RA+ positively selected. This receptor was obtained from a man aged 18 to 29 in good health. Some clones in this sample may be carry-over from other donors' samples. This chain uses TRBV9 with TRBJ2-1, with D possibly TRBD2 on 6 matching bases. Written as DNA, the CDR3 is TGTGCCAGCAGCGTAGCGGGAGTGGTATCCTACAATGAGCAGTTCTTC. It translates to CASSVAGVVSYNEQFF.